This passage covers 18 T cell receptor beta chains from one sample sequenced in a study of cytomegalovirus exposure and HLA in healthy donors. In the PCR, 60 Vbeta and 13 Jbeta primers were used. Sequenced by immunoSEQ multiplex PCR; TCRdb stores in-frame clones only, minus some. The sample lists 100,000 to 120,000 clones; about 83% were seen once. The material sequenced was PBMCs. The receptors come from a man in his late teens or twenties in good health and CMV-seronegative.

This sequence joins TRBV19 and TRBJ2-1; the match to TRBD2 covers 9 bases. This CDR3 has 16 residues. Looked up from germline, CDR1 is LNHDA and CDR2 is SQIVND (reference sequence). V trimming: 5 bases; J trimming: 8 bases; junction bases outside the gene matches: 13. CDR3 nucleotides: TGTGCCAGTAGTCCCCCGGAGGCGGGAGGGAGGGATGAGCAGTTCTTC. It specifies CASSPPEAGGRDEQFF. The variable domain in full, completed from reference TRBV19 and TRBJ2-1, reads DGGITQSPKYLFRKEGQNVTLSCEQNLNHDAMYWYRQDPGQGLRLIYYSQIVNDFQKGDIAEGYSVSREKKESFPLTVTSAQKNPTAFYLCASSPPEAGGRDEQFFGPGTRLTVL.

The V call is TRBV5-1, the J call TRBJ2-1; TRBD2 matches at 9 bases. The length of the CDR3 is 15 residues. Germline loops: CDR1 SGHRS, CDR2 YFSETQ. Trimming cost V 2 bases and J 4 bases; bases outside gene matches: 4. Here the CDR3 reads CASSFLAGDYNEQFF. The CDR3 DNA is TGCGCCAGCAGCTTCTTAGCGGGAGATTACAATGAGCAGTTCTTC.

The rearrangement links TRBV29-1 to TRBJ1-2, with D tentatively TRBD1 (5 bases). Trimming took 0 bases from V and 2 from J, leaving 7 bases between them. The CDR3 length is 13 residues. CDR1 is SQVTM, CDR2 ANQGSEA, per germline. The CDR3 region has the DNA TGCAGCGTTGAAGAGGGGCGCAACTATGGCTACACCTTC. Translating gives CSVEEGRNYGYTF.

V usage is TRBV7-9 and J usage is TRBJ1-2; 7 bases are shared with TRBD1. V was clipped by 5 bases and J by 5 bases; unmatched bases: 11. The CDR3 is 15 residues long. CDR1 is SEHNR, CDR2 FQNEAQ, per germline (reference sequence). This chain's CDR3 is CASSITTGTAYGYTF. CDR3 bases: TGTGCCAGCAGCATAACCACCGGGACAGCATATGGCTACACCTTC.

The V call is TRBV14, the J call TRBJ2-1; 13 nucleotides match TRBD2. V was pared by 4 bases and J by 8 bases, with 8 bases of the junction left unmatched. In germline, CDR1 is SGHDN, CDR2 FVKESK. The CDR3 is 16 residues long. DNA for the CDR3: TGTGCCAGCAGCCTTCGGACTAGCGGGAGTCTGGATGAGCAGTTCTTC. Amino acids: CASSLRTSGSLDEQFF.

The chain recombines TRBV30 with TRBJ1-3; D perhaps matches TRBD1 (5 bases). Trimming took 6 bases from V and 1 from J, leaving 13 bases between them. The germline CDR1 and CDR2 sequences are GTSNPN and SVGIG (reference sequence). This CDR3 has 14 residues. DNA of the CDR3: TGTGCCTGCCGGGGGGGAATGTCTGGAAACACCATATATTTT. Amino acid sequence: CACRGGMSGNTIYF.

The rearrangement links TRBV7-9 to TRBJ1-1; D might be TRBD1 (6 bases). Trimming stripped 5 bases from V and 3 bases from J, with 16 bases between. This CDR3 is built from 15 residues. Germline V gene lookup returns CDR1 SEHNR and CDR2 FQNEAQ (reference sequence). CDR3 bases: TGTGCCAGCAGCCCCAACACAGGGTCGGACACTGAAGCTTTCTTT. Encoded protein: CASSPNTGSDTEAFF.

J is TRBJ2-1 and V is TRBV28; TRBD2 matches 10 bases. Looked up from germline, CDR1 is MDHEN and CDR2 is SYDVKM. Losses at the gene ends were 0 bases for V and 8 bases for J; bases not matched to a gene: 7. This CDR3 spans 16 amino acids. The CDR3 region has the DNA TGTGCCAGCAGTTTATGGTCTAGCGGGAGTAACTATGAGCAGTTCTTC. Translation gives CASSLWSSGSNYEQFF.

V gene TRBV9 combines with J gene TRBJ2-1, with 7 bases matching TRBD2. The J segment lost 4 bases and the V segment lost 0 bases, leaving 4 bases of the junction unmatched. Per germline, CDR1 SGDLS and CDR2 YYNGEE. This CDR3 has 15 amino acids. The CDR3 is CASSVVASGYNEQFF. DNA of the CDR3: TGTGCCAGCAGCGTAGTGGCTAGCGGATACAATGAGCAGTTCTTC. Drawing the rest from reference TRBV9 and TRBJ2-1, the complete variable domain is DSGVTQTPKHLITATGQRVTLRCSPRSGDLSVYWYQQSLDQGLQFLIQYYNGEERAKGNILERFSAQQFPDLHSELNLSSLELGDSALYFCASSVVASGYNEQFFGPGTRLTVL.

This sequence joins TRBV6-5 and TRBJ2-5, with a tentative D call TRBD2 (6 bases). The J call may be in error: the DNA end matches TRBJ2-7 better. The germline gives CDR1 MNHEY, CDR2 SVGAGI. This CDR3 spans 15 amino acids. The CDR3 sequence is CASSYSTRSTYEQYF. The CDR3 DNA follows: TGTGCCAGCAGTTACTCGACTAGGTCCACCTACGAGCAGTACTTC.

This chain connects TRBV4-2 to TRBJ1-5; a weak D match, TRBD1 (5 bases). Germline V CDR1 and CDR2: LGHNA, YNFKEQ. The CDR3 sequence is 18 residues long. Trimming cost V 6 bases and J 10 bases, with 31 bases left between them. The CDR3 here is CASRQIPRSGERGGPQHF. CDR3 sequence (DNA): TGTGCCAGCAGGCAAATCCCCCGGAGCGGGGAGAGGGGTGGACCCCAGCATTTT.

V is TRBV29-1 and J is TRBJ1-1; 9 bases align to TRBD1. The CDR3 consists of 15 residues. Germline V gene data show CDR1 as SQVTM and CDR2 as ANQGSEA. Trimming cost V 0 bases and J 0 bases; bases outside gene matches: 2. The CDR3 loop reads CSVEEGQGLNTEAFF. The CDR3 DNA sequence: TGCAGCGTTGAAGAGGGACAGGGTTTGAACACTGAAGCTTTCTTT.

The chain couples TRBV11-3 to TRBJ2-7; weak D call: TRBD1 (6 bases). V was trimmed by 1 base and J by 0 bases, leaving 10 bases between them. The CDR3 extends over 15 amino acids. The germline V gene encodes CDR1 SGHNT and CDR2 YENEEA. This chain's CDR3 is CASSLVQGSSYEQYF. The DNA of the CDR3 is TGTGCCAGCAGCTTAGTGCAGGGGAGCTCCTACGAGCAGTACTTC.

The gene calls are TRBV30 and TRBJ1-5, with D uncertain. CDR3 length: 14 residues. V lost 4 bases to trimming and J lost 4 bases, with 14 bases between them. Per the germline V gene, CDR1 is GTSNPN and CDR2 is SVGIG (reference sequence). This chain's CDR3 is CAWNDNSRNQPQHF. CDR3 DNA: TGTGCCTGGAACGATAACAGCCGTAATCAGCCCCAGCATTTT. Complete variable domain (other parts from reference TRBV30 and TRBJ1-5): SQTIHQWPATLVQPVGSPLSLECTVEGTSNPNLYWYRQAAGRGLQLLFYSVGIGQISSEVPQNLSASRPQDRQFILSSKKLLLSDSGFYLCAWNDNSRNQPQHFGDGTRLSIL.

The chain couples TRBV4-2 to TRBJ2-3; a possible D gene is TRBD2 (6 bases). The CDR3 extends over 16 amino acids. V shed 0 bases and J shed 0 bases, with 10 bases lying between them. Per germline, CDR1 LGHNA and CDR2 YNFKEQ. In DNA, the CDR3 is TGTGCCAGCAGCCAAGATACGAGCGGGAGCACAGATACGCAGTATTTT. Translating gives CASSQDTSGSTDTQYF.

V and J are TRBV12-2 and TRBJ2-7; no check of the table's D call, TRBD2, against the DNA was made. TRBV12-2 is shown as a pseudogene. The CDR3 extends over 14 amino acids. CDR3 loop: CASRLMGEGREQYF. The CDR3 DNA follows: TGTGCAAGTCGCTTGATGGGGGAGGGTCGGGAGCAGTACTTC.

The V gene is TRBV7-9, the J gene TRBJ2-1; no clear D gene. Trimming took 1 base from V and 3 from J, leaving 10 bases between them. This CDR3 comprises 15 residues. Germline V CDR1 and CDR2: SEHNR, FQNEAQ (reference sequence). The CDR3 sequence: CASSLVSPLYNEQFF. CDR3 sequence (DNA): TGTGCCAGCAGCTTAGTCTCCCCTCTCTACAATGAGCAGTTCTTC.

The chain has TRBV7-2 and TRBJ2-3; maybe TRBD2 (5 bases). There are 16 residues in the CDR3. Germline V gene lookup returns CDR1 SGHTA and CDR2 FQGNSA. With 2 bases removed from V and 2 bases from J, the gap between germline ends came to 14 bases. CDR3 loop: CASSLYGGSLTDTQYF. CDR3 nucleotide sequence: TGTGCCAGCAGCTTATACGGCGGGTCCCTCACAGATACGCAGTATTTT.